The text below deals with one T cell receptor beta chain. These data belong to a study of blood T cell repertoires in COVID-19. Assay used: immunoSEQ multiplex PCR; TCRdb lists only in-frame clones, some missing. In the table there are about 210,000 clones, around 80% of which are singletons. V shed 6 bases, J shed 2 bases, and the junction held 8 bases outside the gene matches. The CDR3 runs 15 residues. Germline CDR1 and CDR2: MNHEY and SMNVEV (reference sequence). The sequence came from a woman aged 55-70 years with COVID-19, enrolled during active disease. What was sequenced was peripheral blood. The V and J genes are TRBV27 and TRBJ2-3, with 7 nucleotides matching TRBD1. The CDR3 sequence: CASSQGQPLTDTQYF. The CDR3 DNA reads as TGTGCCAGCAGCCAGGGACAGCCCCTCACAGATACGCAGTATTTT.